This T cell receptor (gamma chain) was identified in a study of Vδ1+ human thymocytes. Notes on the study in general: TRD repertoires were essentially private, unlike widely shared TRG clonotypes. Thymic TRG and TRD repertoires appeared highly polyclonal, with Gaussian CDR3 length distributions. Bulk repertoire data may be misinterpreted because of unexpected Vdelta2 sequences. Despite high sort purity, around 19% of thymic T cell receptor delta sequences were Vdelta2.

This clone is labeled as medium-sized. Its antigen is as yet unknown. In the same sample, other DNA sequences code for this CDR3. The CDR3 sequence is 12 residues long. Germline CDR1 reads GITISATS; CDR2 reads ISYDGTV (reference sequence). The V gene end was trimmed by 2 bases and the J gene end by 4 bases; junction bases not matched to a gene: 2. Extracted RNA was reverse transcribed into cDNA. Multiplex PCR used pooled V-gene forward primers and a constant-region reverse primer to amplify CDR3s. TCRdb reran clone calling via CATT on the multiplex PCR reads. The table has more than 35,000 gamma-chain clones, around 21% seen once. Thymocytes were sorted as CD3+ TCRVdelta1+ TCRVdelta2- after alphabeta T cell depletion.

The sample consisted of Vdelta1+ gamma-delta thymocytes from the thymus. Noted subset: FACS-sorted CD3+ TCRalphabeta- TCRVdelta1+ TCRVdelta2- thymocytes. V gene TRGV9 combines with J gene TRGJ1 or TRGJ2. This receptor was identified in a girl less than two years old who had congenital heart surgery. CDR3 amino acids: CALWEAYYKKLF. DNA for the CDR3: TGTGCCTTGTGGGAGGCCTATTATAAGAAACTCTTT.